The TCR beta chain described here comes from a study of T-cell memory formation after mild COVID-19 listed by TCRdb under 2021. Looking at the study overall: Most TCR sequence clusters were specific to one of the two donors. The cohort was made up of two young adult volunteers, one female and one male, who were previously healthy. T-cell clones expanding and contracting after mild COVID-19 in a couple of donors were tracked by longitudinal TCRalpha and TCRbeta repertoire sequencing.

What the authors observed across the whole study: Clones that contracted from day 15 to 85 showed balanced CD4/CD8 phenotypes, whereas a second wave of clones that expanded from day 15 to 37 leaned towards CD4+. Only two mild cases were covered in the study, and larger cohorts including severe cases with pre-infection samples were considered necessary. Contracting CD4+ clones were located mainly in the CM and EM memory subsets, whereas CD8+ clones were found to be enriched in EMRA. Whether the second-wave clones peaking on day 37 were SARS-CoV-2 specific was not confirmed. Some responding clones were detected in pre-infection memory, suggesting pre-existing cross-reactive memory T cells joined the SARS-CoV-2 response.

PBMCs were isolated by Ficoll-Paque density gradient centrifugation. This clonotype was counted only a few times. Which antigen it targets is not known. Per-nucleotide qualities are absent, and no much larger clonotype sits a single base away. Sequencing instrument: Illumina NovaSeq 6000. TCRalpha and TCRbeta cDNA libraries were constructed by 5'RACE with constant-segment primers, with sample barcodes and unique molecular identifiers being introduced. Trizol reagent was used to extract RNA from every sample. Libraries were amplified in two PCR steps, with a second sample barcode and Illumina TruSeq adapters added in the second step. Sequencing of the libraries was done on an Illumina NovaSeq, producing 2 x 150 bp paired-end reads. As for how the authors treated the data: Demultiplexing of reads and collapsing into UMI-guided consensus sequences were performed with migec v1.2.7. With mixcr v2.1.11, UMI consensuses were aligned to TRA and TRB V and J templates and assembled into clonotypes. Clonotypes were classified as expanded or contracted when called significant by both edgeR and NoisET, with noise models trained on biological replicates. For edgeR calls, a false discovery rate-adjusted p below 0.01 and a log2 fold-change threshold of 1 were applied. PCA with hierarchical clustering of max-normalized trajectories of the 1000 most abundant clonotypes was used as exploratory dynamics analysis. Separately sequenced CD4+ and CD8+ repertoires were used to assign a CD4 or CD8 phenotype to each responding clone. TCRdb applied fastp at Q25 and MiXCR to the public reads, then kept only in-frame beta chains. Here each entry gathers all rows of one CDR3 protein and keeps the most common genes and DNA. TCRdb, not the original authors, processed these V and J calls. This sample comprises roughly 110,000 distinct CDR3 sequences, approximately 15% of them detected only once. The ten top clones hold around 28% of the sample.

The source of this sequence is an adult woman who had mild COVID-19 (a few samples of this study predate the infection). The sample titles of this study are shuffled in the database, so cell type and time point are left out; the donor was told from shared clones. The sequencing sample was made of PBMCs or a T cell subset sorted from them (not recorded which).

The CDR3: CASSDSPSGTYNEQFF. The DNA is as follows: TGTGCCAGCTCGGATTCCCCGAGTGGGACCTACAATGAGCAGTTCTTC. Rearrangement joined TRBV6-6 to TRBJ2-1; the D gene lacks a confident call. Based on the germline V gene (reference sequence), the CDR1 and CDR2 sequences are MNHNY and SVGAGI. Reading from cysteine to phenylalanine, the CDR3 counts 16 amino acids. Of the read, only the CDR3 DNA is kept; its 48 bases are in frame from base 1. At the junction V is shortened by 8 bases and J by 2 bases, with 19 bases in between.